This TCR beta chain was sequenced during a study of T cell responses to AZD1222 COVID-19 vaccine. Study findings and constraints: Among the donors, most were white British and more were female, and clonal diversity was possibly underestimated.

Concerning this clone itself: Its antigen is not known.

Germline V gene data show CDR1 as KGHSH and CDR2 as LQKENI. Trimming removed 5 bases at V and 2 bases at J, with 13 bases between. The CDR3 contains 15 residues. The repertoire was sequenced with immunoSEQ multiplex PCR; TCRdb's copy has only in-frame clones and lacks some. The table has 85,000 to 130,000 clones, about 92% seen once. The specimen was peripheral blood, collected 28 days after the second AZD1222 dose. The chain joins TRBV18 to TRBJ1-5, with D perhaps matching TRBD1 (5 bases). The receptor was derived from an adult who received the AZD1222 COVID-19 vaccine. Written as DNA, the CDR3 is TGTGCCAGCTCAGGGGCGGGAGTAGGCAATCAGCCCCAGCATTTT. This sequence encodes CASSGAGVGNQPQHF.